The 27 T cell receptor beta chains below were found in one sample sequenced in a study of T cell responses to AZD1222 COVID-19 vaccine. Sequenced by immunoSEQ multiplex PCR; TCRdb stores in-frame clones only, minus some. The sample consists of fewer than 200,000 clones, roughly nine tenths of them appearing once. This sample comprised peripheral blood, obtained on day 0 of AZD1222 vaccination. These receptors came from an adult in good health.

This sequence joins TRBV11-2 and TRBJ2-2; D ambiguous. CDR3 length equals 11 residues. The germline V gene encodes CDR1 SGHAT and CDR2 FQNNGV. The germline V and J ends were trimmed by 1 base and 11 bases, with 5 bases remaining between them. DNA for the CDR3: TGTGCCAGCAGCTTAGCGACAGAGCTGTTTTTT. It encodes CASSLATELFF.

J is TRBJ2-5 and V is TRBV5-4, with D perhaps being TRBD1 or TRBD2 (7 bases each). The germline V gene has CDR1 SGHNT and CDR2 YYREEE (reference sequence). Trimming left V 1 base short and J 5 bases short, with 15 bases between. The CDR3 has 15 amino acids. The CDR3 here is CASSLSRGGMETQYF. DNA of the CDR3: TGTGCCAGCAGCTTGAGCAGGGGGGGGATGGAGACCCAGTACTTC.

This clone showed up just once. The chain carries TRBV5-1 and TRBJ1-6; 7 nucleotides agree with TRBD1. Germline-derived CDR1 and CDR2 are SGHRS and YFSETQ. Unmatched junction bases numbered 14, after V lost 4 bases and J lost 7 bases. The CDR3 extends over 17 amino acids. The CDR3 loop is CASSPYSGPGGNSPLHF. The CDR3 region has the DNA TGCGCCAGCAGCCCGTATAGTGGTCCAGGGGGAAATTCACCCCTCCACTTT.

V usage is TRBV3-1 (or the pseudogene TRBV3-2) and J usage is TRBJ2-7; D is perhaps TRBD1 (6 bases). Trimming pared 4 bases from V and 5 bases from J, leaving 21 bases between. Germline values: CDR1 LGHDT, CDR2 YNNKEL (reference sequence). This CDR3 region has 16 residues. CDR3 bases: TGTGCCAGCAGCCCAGAAGGACCAGGGGTTGAGCACGAGCAGTACTTC. Translating gives CASSPEGPGVEHEQYF.

The CDR3 DNA reads TGTGCCAGCAGCTTAGATATCTCTAGGGACGCCACCTTC. Translation: CASSLDISRDATF. The V and J genes are TRBV7-2 and TRBJ1-2; possibly TRBD1 for D (5 bases). V shed 1 base and J shed 13 bases, with 16 bases lying between them. This CDR3 is 13 amino acids long. The germline V gene has CDR1 SGHTA and CDR2 FQGNSA.

The chain couples TRBV29-1 to TRBJ1-1; D unclear. This CDR3 comprises 12 residues. Germline CDR1 SQVTM, CDR2 ANQGSEA. This chain's CDR3 is CRKGRGGTEAFF. The CDR3 region has the DNA TGCAGGAAAGGGCGTGGTGGCACTGAAGCTTTCTTT.

The gene calls are TRBV7-9 and TRBJ2-1; 11 bases align to TRBD2. The ends lost 2 bases at V and 0 bases at J; junction bases unmatched: 3. CDR1 is SEHNR and CDR2 is FQNEAQ in the germline V gene (reference sequence). CDR3 length: 17 residues. The CDR3 spells CASSLPTSGSSYNEQFF. The CDR3 DNA is TGTGCCAGCAGCTTACCTACTAGCGGGAGCTCCTACAATGAGCAGTTCTTC.

The chain links TRBV18 to TRBJ1-2; D might be TRBD1 (6 bases). CDR3 length: 16 residues. The V gene's germline CDR1 is KGHSH and CDR2 LQKENI. The V gene lost 2 bases and the J gene lost 3 bases, with 16 bases spanning the gap. Here the CDR3 DNA reads TGTGCCAGCTCACCAAGCGGGGGCCACGGGGACTATGGCTACACCTTC. Encoded protein: CASSPSGGHGDYGYTF.

The J gene is TRBJ1-1, the V gene TRBV6-2 or TRBV6-3, with TRBD1 identical over 7 bases. CDR3 length: 13 amino acids. Germline CDR1 MNHEY, CDR2 SVGEGT. V shed 6 bases, J shed 10 bases, and the junction held 11 bases outside the gene matches. The CDR3 DNA sequence: TGTGCCAGCAGCAAAACAGGGGTCTCAGGAGCTTTCTTT. It yields the protein CASSKTGVSGAFF.

In the case of this clone: At the DNA level, this CDR3 is encoded by other sequences in the same sample as well. The chain combines TRBV29-1 with TRBJ1-1; D unresolved. Germline V gene lookup returns CDR1 SQVTM and CDR2 ANQGSEA. V dropped 4 bases and J dropped 0 bases, with 9 bases sitting between them. The CDR3 totals 13 residues. The CDR3 coding sequence is TGCAGCGTTGTCAGGACGGTGAACACTGAAGCTTTCTTT. Translated: CSVVRTVNTEAFF.

This clone was found once. This rearrangement joins TRBV3-1 (or the pseudogene TRBV3-2) to TRBJ2-7, with a tentative D call TRBD1 (5 bases). Germline V CDR1 and CDR2: LGHDT, YNNKEL (reference sequence). CDR3 size: 15 residues. V was clipped by 3 bases and J by 3 bases, with 15 bases between them. The DNA of the CDR3 is TGTGCCAGCAGCCAGCCGGGCCCAGGGATCTACGAGCAGTACTTC. Its translation is CASSQPGPGIYEQYF.

The rearrangement links TRBV6-5 to TRBJ1-4; D call uncertain. The V end lost 4 bases, the J end lost 10 bases, and 16 bases lay between the germline ends. This CDR3 spans 14 amino acids. From germline, CDR1 is MNHEY and CDR2 SVGAGI. The CDR3 bases are TGTGCCAGCAGTTCCGGCGCAGGTCAAGGAAAACTGTTTTTT. This translates into CASSSGAGQGKLFF.

This clone was recorded only once. This rearrangement joins TRBV27 to TRBJ2-1; 8 positions match TRBD1. The CDR3 has 16 residues. From germline, CDR1 is MNHEY and CDR2 SMNVEV (reference sequence). V was pared by 1 base and J by 4 bases, with 6 bases of the junction left unmatched. The CDR3 nucleotides read TGTGCCAGCAGTTTATTGGGGGACAGGTCGTACAATGAGCAGTTCTTC. Residues: CASSLLGDRSYNEQFF.

The rearrangement uses TRBV7-8 and TRBJ1-1; weak D call: TRBD1 (5 bases). V lost 1 base and J lost 2, with 11 bases in between. The V gene's germline CDR1 is SGHVS and CDR2 FQNEAQ. This CDR3 is built from 15 residues. The CDR3 DNA reads as TGTGCCAGCAGCTTAGAACCCGACAGCAACACTGAAGCTTTCTTT. Amino acids: CASSLEPDSNTEAFF.

The chain carries TRBV28 and TRBJ2-7, with a tentative D call TRBD1 (6 bases). CDR1 is MDHEN, CDR2 SYDVKM, per germline. The CDR3 loop spans 14 amino acids. Trimming cost V 5 bases and J 6 bases, with 17 bases left between them. The CDR3 reads CASSRDRISSEQYF. As DNA, the CDR3 is TGTGCCAGCAGTAGAGACAGGATCTCTTCCGAGCAGTACTTC.

V and J are TRBV18 and TRBJ2-7; 7 bases align to TRBD1. Germline V gene lookup returns CDR1 KGHSH and CDR2 LQKENI. With V trimmed by 3 bases and J by 2 bases, 22 bases remained unmatched. The CDR3 runs to 20 residues. The DNA of the CDR3 is TGTGCCAGCTCACCGTTAACCGGGACAGATACTACCCTGTCCCCCTACGAGCAGTACTTC. Amino acid sequence: CASSPLTGTDTTLSPYEQYF.

This sequence joins TRBV7-3 and TRBJ2-1, with 7 bases matching TRBD2. The V segment lost 2 bases and the J segment 4 bases; nucleotides outside the gene matches: 5. Per germline, CDR1 SGHTA and CDR2 FQGTGA. The CDR3 loop spans 15 amino acids. CDR3: CASSLGGDFYNEQFF. The DNA for the CDR3 is TGTGCCAGCAGCTTAGGGGGGGACTTTTACAATGAGCAGTTCTTC.

V usage is TRBV12-3 or TRBV12-4 and J usage is TRBJ2-7; D may match TRBD1 or TRBD2 (5 bases each). CDR3 length: 13 amino acids. Trimming removed 2 bases at V and 5 bases at J, with 10 bases between. As DNA, the CDR3 is TGTGCCAGCAGTTTATGGGGGTCCAACGAGCAGTACTTC. Translating gives CASSLWGSNEQYF.

The chain combines TRBV30 with TRBJ2-1; D gene unclear. The germline gives CDR1 GTSNPN, CDR2 SVGIG (reference sequence). V lost 1 base to trimming and J lost 6 bases, with 7 bases between them. CDR3 length equals 12 residues. CDR3 protein: CAWSARSNEQFF. CDR3 nucleotide sequence: TGTGCCTGGAGTGCGCGGAGCAATGAGCAGTTCTTC. Using reference TRBV30 and TRBJ2-1 for the parts outside the CDR3, the full variable domain is SQTIHQWPATLVQPVGSPLSLECTVEGTSNPNLYWYRQAAGRGLQLLFYSVGIGQISSEVPQNLSASRPQDRQFILSSKKLLLSDSGFYLCAWSARSNEQFFGPGTRLTVL.

The chain has TRBV12-3 or TRBV12-4 and TRBJ1-2; D gene unclear. The CDR3 is made up of 13 amino acids. The V and J ends lost 4 bases and 5 bases respectively, with 11 bases between them. The CDR3 DNA reads TGTGCCAGCAGTTCTGGCTGGGAGTATGGCTACACCTTC. Its protein is CASSSGWEYGYTF.

The rearrangement uses TRBV10-1 and TRBJ2-3; TRBD1 might be the D (5 bases). Germline-derived CDR1 and CDR2 are WNHNN and SYGVQD (reference sequence). The CDR3 totals 13 residues. The V gene lost 5 bases and the J gene lost 5 bases, with 11 bases spanning the gap. CDR3 sequence: CASSTTQGDTQYF. The DNA of the CDR3 is TGCGCCAGCAGTACAACGCAGGGAGATACGCAGTATTTT.

This chain joins TRBV28 and TRBJ1-1, with D perhaps TRBD1 (6 bases). The CDR3 is 16 amino acids. Germline V CDR1 and CDR2: MDHEN, SYDVKM. V gave up 7 bases and J gave up 2 bases, with 20 bases separating them. CDR3 DNA: TGTGCCAGCACCTTCCCCTCGACAGGCGTTAACACTGAAGCTTTCTTT. Translation: CASTFPSTGVNTEAFF.

The chain joins TRBV27 to TRBJ2-7; 9 bases are a match to TRBD2. J was trimmed by 5 bases and V by 2 bases; bases with no gene match: 10. Germline lookup yields CDR1 MNHEY and CDR2 SMNVEV (reference sequence). This CDR3 has 16 amino acids. The CDR3 region has the DNA TGTGCCAGCAGTTTACTATCGGCTAGCGGGAACAACGAGCAGTACTTC. It translates to CASSLLSASGNNEQYF.

This clone showed up just once. The rearrangement uses TRBV18 and TRBJ1-1; 7 bases line up with TRBD1. The J segment lost 4 bases and the V segment lost 8 bases, leaving 10 bases of the junction unmatched. CDR3 length: 14 residues. Germline V gene sequence: CDR1 KGHSH, CDR2 LQKENI. This chain's CDR3 is CASARDSFGTEAFF. The DNA for the CDR3 is TGTGCCAGCGCACGGGACAGCTTTGGCACTGAAGCTTTCTTT.

The genes are TRBV5-1 and TRBJ2-5; D may be TRBD2 (5 bases). Germline V gene lookup returns CDR1 SGHRS and CDR2 YFSETQ. V dropped 7 bases and J dropped 4 bases, with 26 bases sitting between them. The CDR3 covers 17 residues. The DNA of the CDR3 is TGCGCCAGCGAACCTAACCCCGGGGTGGGTTCCAGAGAGACCCAGTACTTC. This sequence encodes CASEPNPGVGSRETQYF.

The chain carries TRBV10-1 and TRBJ2-7; 7 nucleotides align to TRBD2. With V trimmed by 8 bases and J by 0 bases, 1 base remained unmatched. Germline V gene sequence: CDR1 WNHNN, CDR2 SYGVQD (reference sequence). The CDR3 has 12 residues. CDR3 region: CASGTTSYEQYF. As DNA, the CDR3 is TGCGCCAGCGGGACTACCTCCTACGAGCAGTACTTC.

CDR3 in DNA: TGTGCCAGCAGACGGGGGAGGGACGAGACCCAGTACTTC. This codes for CASRRGRDETQYF. The rearrangement joins TRBV3-1 (or the pseudogene TRBV3-2) to TRBJ2-5; 7 bases are a match to TRBD2. The CDR3 totals 13 residues. Germline V gives CDR1 LGHDT, CDR2 YNNKEL (reference sequence). After removal of 6 bases from V and 5 bases from J, the junction contained 6 bases not matched to a gene.